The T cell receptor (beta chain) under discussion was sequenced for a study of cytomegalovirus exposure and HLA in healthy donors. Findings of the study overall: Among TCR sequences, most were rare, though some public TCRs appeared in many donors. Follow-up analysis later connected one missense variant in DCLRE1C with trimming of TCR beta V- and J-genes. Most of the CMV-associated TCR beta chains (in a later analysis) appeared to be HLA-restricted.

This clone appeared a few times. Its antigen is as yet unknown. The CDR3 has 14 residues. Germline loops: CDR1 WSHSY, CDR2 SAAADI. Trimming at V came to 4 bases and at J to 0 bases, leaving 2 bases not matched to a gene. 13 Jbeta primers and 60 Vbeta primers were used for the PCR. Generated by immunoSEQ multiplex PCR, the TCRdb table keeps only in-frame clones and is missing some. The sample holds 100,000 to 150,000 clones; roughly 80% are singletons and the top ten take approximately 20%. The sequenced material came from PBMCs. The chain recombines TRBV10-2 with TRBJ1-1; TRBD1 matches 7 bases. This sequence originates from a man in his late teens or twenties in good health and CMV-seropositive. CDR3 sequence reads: CASSAGQMNTEAFF. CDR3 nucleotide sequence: TGCGCCAGCAGTGCGGGACAGATGAACACTGAAGCTTTCTTT.